The next 30 T cell receptor beta chains were all read from a single sample in a study of T cell changes during pregnancy in multiple sclerosis. Sequenced by immunoSEQ multiplex PCR; TCRdb stores in-frame clones only, minus some. Among some 28,000 clones listed, about 93% were seen once. Sequenced material: CD4+ T cells from peripheral blood mononuclear cells, taken after pregnancy. The receptors come from a female donor with multiple sclerosis, enrolled in a pregnancy study.

This sequence joins TRBV19 and TRBJ2-5; 11 bases line up with TRBD1. J gave up 4 bases and V 5 bases, and 9 bases lay outside the gene matches. The CDR3 length is 16 residues. Per the germline V gene, CDR1 is LNHDA and CDR2 is SQIVND (reference sequence). DNA for the CDR3: TGTGCCAGTAGTGCCAGGACAGGGGGCGTGGGAGAGACCCAGTACTTC. This translates into CASSARTGGVGETQYF.

The rearrangement uses TRBV6-6 and TRBJ2-1, with 8 bases aligning to TRBD1. Germline CDR1 reads MNHNY; CDR2 reads SVGAGI (reference sequence). The CDR3 consists of 14 residues. V shed 8 bases and J 3 bases; nucleotides not matched to a gene: 6. The CDR3 region has the DNA TGTGCCAGCGGAGACAGGGGCGTCTACAATGAGCAGTTCTTC. Translating gives CASGDRGVYNEQFF.

J is TRBJ2-7 and V is TRBV9, with TRBD2 matching over 11 bases. J was trimmed by 4 bases and V by 0 bases; bases with no gene match: 6. CDR3 length: 16 residues. Germline CDR1 is SGDLS and CDR2 is YYNGEE. In DNA, the CDR3 is TGTGCCAGCAGCGTAGGATGGCTAGCGGGAGGTTACGAGCAGTACTTC. This encodes CASSVGWLAGGYEQYF.

The chain combines TRBV30 with TRBJ2-2; D not certain. The CDR3 has 13 amino acids. The germline gives CDR1 GTSNPN, CDR2 SVGIG (reference sequence). Trimming removed 2 bases from V and 6 bases from J, with 10 bases in between. This CDR3 reads CAWSKSWSGELFF. The CDR3 nucleotides read TGTGCCTGGAGTAAGAGCTGGTCCGGGGAGCTGTTTTTT.

The chain is built from TRBV6-6 and TRBJ2-7; maybe TRBD1 (5 bases). Per germline, CDR1 MNHNY and CDR2 SVGAGI (reference sequence). V shed 0 bases and J shed 4 bases, with 13 bases lying between them. The CDR3 is made up of 15 amino acids. This CDR3 reads CASSYSYRQIYEQYF. The DNA of the CDR3 is TGTGCCAGCAGTTACTCCTATAGACAGATATACGAGCAGTACTTC.

The CDR3 region has the DNA TGTGCCAGCAGCCCGATCCGCCTTCACCTATCTAACCGGAATGAGCAGTTCTTC. Its protein is CASSPIRLHLSNRNEQFF. The V call is TRBV5-8, the J call TRBJ2-1; D call uncertain. The V gene's germline CDR1 is SGHTS and CDR2 YDEGEE. V gave up 4 bases and J gave up 7 bases, with 27 bases separating them. CDR3 length equals 18 residues. Based on the CDR3 plus reference TRBV5-8 and TRBJ2-1, the full variable domain is EAGVTQSPTHLIKTRGQQATLRCSPISGHTSVYWYQQALGLGLQFLLWYDEGEERNRGNFPPRFSGRQFPNYSSELNVNALELEDSALYLCASSPIRLHLSNRNEQFFGPGTRLTVL.

The rearrangement joins TRBV6-6 to TRBJ1-2; TRBD1 matches at 8 bases. J was trimmed by 2 bases and V by 5 bases; bases with no gene match: 4. Germline V gene lookup returns CDR1 MNHNY and CDR2 SVGAGI (reference sequence). The CDR3 has 14 residues. CDR3 in DNA: TGTGCCAGCAGTCCAACAGGGGGGAACTATGGCTACACCTTC. Its translation: CASSPTGGNYGYTF.

The chain combines TRBV7-7 with TRBJ2-5, with TRBD2 matching over 13 bases. Germline values: CDR1 SSHAT, CDR2 FNYEAQ (reference sequence). The CDR3 covers 15 residues. V gave up 1 base and J gave up 4 bases; unmatched junction bases: 0. In DNA, the CDR3 is TGTGCCAGCAGCTTAGGACTAGCGGGAGGAGAGACCCAGTACTTC. Protein product: CASSLGLAGGETQYF.

The chain recombines TRBV10-1 with TRBJ2-1, with TRBD2 matching 11 bases. CDR3 length: 16 amino acids. Looked up from germline, CDR1 is WNHNN and CDR2 is SYGVQD (reference sequence). The ends lost 0 bases at V and 7 bases at J; junction bases unmatched: 5. The CDR3 reads CASSESLAGVGNEQFF. DNA for the CDR3: TGCGCCAGCAGTGAGTCACTAGCGGGAGTGGGTAATGAGCAGTTCTTC.

This clone has a single count. The chain carries TRBV29-1 and TRBJ1-4; D possibly corresponds to TRBD1 (5 bases). The germline gives CDR1 SQVTM, CDR2 ANQGSEA. Trimming removed 1 base from V and 5 bases from J, with 14 bases in between. This CDR3 contains 15 residues. In DNA, the CDR3 is TGCAGCGTTGAAGGAACTCGGCAGGGAAATGAAAAACTGTTTTTT. Translating it yields CSVEGTRQGNEKLFF.

This chain joins TRBV5-4 and TRBJ1-2; weak D call: TRBD1 (5 bases). CDR3 size: 13 residues. Germline CDR1 and CDR2: SGHNT and YYREEE (reference sequence). The V gene lost 3 bases and the J gene lost 0 bases, with 6 bases spanning the gap. CDR3 nucleotide sequence: TGTGCCAGCAGCTCGACAGCTAACTATGGCTACACCTTC. This encodes CASSSTANYGYTF.

This chain links TRBV21-1 with TRBJ1-5. TRBV21-1 is a pseudogene locus. This CDR3 is 14 amino acids long. The CDR3 here is CASSRRDLNQPQHF. The CDR3 DNA sequence: TGTGCCAGCAGCAGAAGGGACTTGAATCAGCCCCAGCATTTT.

The chain couples TRBV6-6 to TRBJ1-1; 7 nucleotides agree with TRBD1. Unmatched junction bases numbered 9, after V lost 6 bases and J lost 11 bases. CDR1 and CDR2 (germline): MNHNY, SVGAGI (reference sequence). This CDR3 contains 12 residues. CDR3 in amino acids: CASSEVQGMAFF. The CDR3 region has the DNA TGTGCCAGCAGCGAAGTACAGGGGATGGCTTTCTTT.

This rearrangement joins TRBV6-5 to TRBJ1-1; TRBD1 is a possible D gene (5 bases). V lost 0 bases to trimming and J lost 1 base, with 6 bases between them. There are 14 residues in the CDR3. The germline CDR1 and CDR2 sequences are MNHEY and SVGAGI. This CDR3 is CASSYSTANTEAFF. The CDR3, as DNA: TGTGCCAGCAGTTACTCGACAGCGAACACTGAAGCTTTCTTT.

The chain combines TRBV7-2 with TRBJ1-2; no clear D gene. Trimming pared 1 base from V and 8 bases from J, leaving 8 bases between. In germline, CDR1 is SGHTA, CDR2 FQGNSA. The CDR3 loop spans 12 amino acids. CDR3 sequence: CASSLVVLGYTF. The CDR3 nucleotides read TGTGCCAGCAGCTTAGTAGTTTTGGGCTACACCTTC.

This chain uses TRBV27 with TRBJ1-3; tentative D call: TRBD1 (5 bases). The CDR3 contains 14 residues. The V end was cut by 3 bases, the J end by 6 bases, with 12 bases between. Germline CDR1 MNHEY, CDR2 SMNVEV (reference sequence). The CDR3, as DNA: TGTGCCAGCAGTTTTCGGGGGTCGGAAAACACCATATATTTT. Its translation: CASSFRGSENTIYF.

This chain connects TRBV5-5 to TRBJ1-1; TRBD1 agrees at 8 bases. The length of the CDR3 is 19 residues. CDR1 and CDR2 from the germline V gene are SGHKS and YYEKEE (reference sequence). The trim removed 4 bases at V and 5 bases at J, leaving 22 bases unmatched. The CDR3: CASSPLLRDRLLGITEAFF. The CDR3 DNA reads TGTGCCAGCAGCCCCCTACTCCGGGACAGGCTCTTGGGTATAACTGAAGCTTTCTTT.

This clone was seen a few times. V usage is TRBV6-6 and J usage is TRBJ2-3; TRBD1 might be the D (5 bases). Trimming stripped 2 bases from V and 7 bases from J, with 13 bases between. The CDR3 runs to 14 residues. Germline CDR1 reads MNHNY; CDR2 reads SVGAGI (reference sequence). The CDR3 region is CASSYAEGANTQYF. In DNA form, the CDR3 reads TGTGCCAGCAGTTACGCGGAAGGGGCAAATACGCAGTATTTT.

This clone was counted once. The genes are TRBV6-5 and TRBJ2-7; 8 bases line up with TRBD1. This CDR3 contains 13 residues. Germline V gene data show CDR1 as MNHEY and CDR2 as SVGAGI. Trimming took 0 bases from V and 6 from J; bases not matched to a gene: 1. In DNA, the CDR3 is TGTGCCAGCAGTTACTCTGACAGGGGCGAGCAGTACTTC. It translates to CASSYSDRGEQYF.

J is TRBJ2-2 and V is TRBV4-3; the match to TRBD2 covers 9 bases. With 0 bases clipped from V and 4 bases from J, the junction kept 12 bases outside the gene matches. This CDR3 has 19 amino acids. CDR1 LGHNA and CDR2 YSLEER come from the germline V gene. In DNA, the CDR3 is TGCGCCAGCAGCCAAGATCTGGACGTCAGACTAGCGGTCACCGGGGAGCTGTTTTTT. It codes for CASSQDLDVRLAVTGELFF.

This rearrangement joins TRBV19 to TRBJ1-1; D is perhaps TRBD1 (6 bases). CDR1 and CDR2 from the germline V gene are LNHDA and SQIVND (reference sequence). Trimming left V 1 base short and J 7 bases short, with 13 bases between. This CDR3 region has 14 residues. The CDR3 DNA reads TGTGCCAGTAGTATAGGAGGGGGACGGGGTGAAGCTTTCTTT. Residues: CASSIGGGRGEAFF.

CDR3 sequence: CASSKGLQEETQYF. The CDR3 DNA reads TGTGCCAGCAGCAAGGGACTTCAGGAAGAGACCCAGTACTTC. The chain joins TRBV11-2 to TRBJ2-5; possible D gene TRBD2, 6 bases. Germline CDR1 reads SGHAT; CDR2 reads FQNNGV. The CDR3 extends over 14 amino acids. V was pared by 5 bases and J by 3 bases, with 13 bases between. The full variable domain, completed using reference TRBV11-2 and TRBJ2-5, is EAGVAQSPRYKIIEKRQSVAFWCNPISGHATLYWYQQILGQGPKLLIQFQNNGVVDDSQLPKDRFSAERLKGVDSTLKIQPAKLEDSAVYLCASSKGLQEETQYFGPGTRLLVL.

The gene calls are TRBV28 and TRBJ2-5, with a possible D match to TRBD2 (6 bases). The ends were cut back, 1 base at V and 0 bases at J, with 12 bases in the middle. The CDR3 spans 16 residues. Germline lookup yields CDR1 MDHEN and CDR2 SYDVKM. In DNA, the CDR3 is TGTGCCAGCAGTTTATCACTAGCACAGTACCAAGAGACCCAGTACTTC. This sequence encodes CASSLSLAQYQETQYF.

This clone occurred once. V and J are TRBV6-1 and TRBJ2-3; 9 nucleotides match TRBD2. Germline V gene data show CDR1 as MNHNS and CDR2 as SASEGT. The junction had 7 bases not matched to a gene; V was cut back by 6 bases and J by 0 bases. The CDR3 has 16 amino acids. The CDR3 region has the DNA TGTGCCAGCAGCGAAATCGGACTAGCGAGCACAGATACGCAGTATTTT. Translated, it gives CASSEIGLASTDTQYF.

V and J are TRBV27 and TRBJ1-2, with 7 bases lining up with TRBD1. The CDR3 contains 17 residues. V lost 0 bases and J lost 2; bases outside the gene matches: 9. CDR1 is MNHEY and CDR2 is SMNVEV in the germline V gene (reference sequence). CDR3 in DNA: TGTGCCAGCAGTTTATCGATAAACAGGGGTGGCAACTATGGCTACACCTTC. Translation: CASSLSINRGGNYGYTF.

The genes are TRBV19 and TRBJ1-3, with D perhaps matching TRBD1 (5 bases). CDR3 length: 11 residues. The germline V gene encodes CDR1 LNHDA and CDR2 SQIVND (reference sequence). V lost 10 bases and J lost 8, with 12 bases in between. This chain's CDR3 is CATKPGDTIYF. The CDR3 nucleotides read TGTGCCACCAAGCCGGGGGACACCATATATTTT.

The gene calls are TRBV30 and TRBJ2-2; 7 bases are shared with TRBD2. The V gene end was trimmed by 2 bases and the J gene end by 2 bases; junction bases not matched to a gene: 5. Per germline, CDR1 GTSNPN and CDR2 SVGIG (reference sequence). The length of the CDR3 is 15 residues. CDR3 sequence reads: CAWSPAGFNTGELFF. The DNA for the CDR3 is TGTGCCTGGAGTCCAGCGGGGTTCAACACCGGGGAGCTGTTTTTT.

The chain couples TRBV4-2 to TRBJ2-2; the match to TRBD2 covers 9 bases. The germline V gene has CDR1 LGHNA and CDR2 YNFKEQ. V was pared by 5 bases and J by 4 bases, with 5 bases of the junction left unmatched. This CDR3 comprises 15 residues. The CDR3 loop reads CASSRAGLATGELFF. CDR3 coding DNA: TGTGCCAGCAGCAGAGCGGGACTAGCCACCGGGGAGCTGTTTTTT.

This clone was observed a handful of times. V and J are TRBV10-3 and TRBJ1-2; TRBD1 matches 8 bases. This CDR3 contains 13 residues. J lost 3 bases, V lost 7 bases, and 4 bases had no gene match. Per germline, CDR1 ENHRY and CDR2 SYGVKD. CDR3: CAITGGADYGYTF. CDR3 coding DNA: TGTGCCATCACAGGGGGCGCGGACTATGGCTACACCTTC.

The rearrangement links TRBV5-8 to TRBJ1-5, with no clear D. CDR3 length equals 14 residues. Germline-derived CDR1 and CDR2 are SGHTS and YDEGEE. V dropped 0 bases and J dropped 7 bases, with 11 bases sitting between them. CDR3 sequence: CASSLGGGGQPQHF. The CDR3 DNA reads TGTGCCAGCAGCTTGGGAGGAGGAGGACAGCCCCAGCATTTT. Full variable domain (missing parts from reference TRBV5-8 and TRBJ1-5): EAGVTQSPTHLIKTRGQQATLRCSPISGHTSVYWYQQALGLGLQFLLWYDEGEERNRGNFPPRFSGRQFPNYSSELNVNALELEDSALYLCASSLGGGGQPQHFGDGTRLSIL.